The TCR beta chain under discussion was sequenced for a study of blood T cell repertoires in COVID-19. Across the whole study: Samples came from the United States, Italy and Spain, spanning acute and convalescent COVID-19.

Authors' data handling: Nucleated cell counts were estimated from reference gene primer amplification. Here immunoSEQ multiplex PCR was the method, and the copy in TCRdb shows in-frame clones only, minus some. V and J calls and clone size are those listed in that table; D and trimming were worked out from the DNA. The sample records over 350,000 clones, about nine tenths being singletons. The germline V gene encodes CDR1 LGHDT and CDR2 YNNKEL (reference sequence). The ends were cut back, 1 base at V and 8 bases at J, with 21 bases in the middle. The CDR3 length is 17 residues. Sequenced input: peripheral blood. The J gene is TRBJ2-1, the V gene TRBV3-1 (or the pseudogene TRBV3-2); TRBD2 is a possible D gene (6 bases). This receptor was identified in a woman in her 30s with active or convalescent COVID-19. Here the CDR3 reads CASSQVVRRESIHEQFF. In nucleotides, the CDR3 is TGTGCCAGCAGCCAAGTGGTACGGAGGGAGTCGATTCATGAGCAGTTCTTC.